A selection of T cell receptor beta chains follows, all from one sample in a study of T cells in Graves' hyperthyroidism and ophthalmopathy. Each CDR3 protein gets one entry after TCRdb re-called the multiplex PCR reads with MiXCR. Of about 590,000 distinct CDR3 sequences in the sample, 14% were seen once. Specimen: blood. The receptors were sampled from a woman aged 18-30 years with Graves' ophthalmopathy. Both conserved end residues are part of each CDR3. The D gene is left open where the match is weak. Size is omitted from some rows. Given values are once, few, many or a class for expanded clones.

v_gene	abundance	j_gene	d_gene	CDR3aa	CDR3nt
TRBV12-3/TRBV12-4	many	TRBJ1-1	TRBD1	CASSPDRVGTEAFF	TGTGCCAGCAGCCCCGACAGGGTGGGCACTGAAGCTTTCTTT
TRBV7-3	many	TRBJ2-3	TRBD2	CASSPGLAGADTQYF	TGTGCCAGCAGCCCCGGGTTAGCGGGGGCGGATACGCAGTATTTT
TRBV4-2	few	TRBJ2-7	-	CASSQDQQGYEQYF	TGTGCCAGCAGCCAAGATCAGCAGGGCTACGAGCAGTACTTC
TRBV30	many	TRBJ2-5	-	CASVSPGETQYF	TGTGCCTCCGTCTCGCCAGGAGAGACCCAGTACTTC
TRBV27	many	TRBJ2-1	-	CASSLSILAYNEQFF	TGTGCCAGCAGTTTATCGATACTAGCCTACAATGAGCAGTTCTTC
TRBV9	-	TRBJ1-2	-	CASSVGQNYGYTF	TGTGCCAGCAGCGTAGGGCAGAACTATGGCTACACCTTC
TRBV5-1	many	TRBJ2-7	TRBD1	CASSLGTGGGQGSYEQYF	TGCGCCAGCAGCTTGGGGACTGGGGGGGGACAGGGGTCCTACGAGCAGTACTTC
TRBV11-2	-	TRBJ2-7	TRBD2	CASSTRLAEPYERYF	TGTGCCAGCAGCACCCGACTAGCGGAACCGTACGAGCGGTACTTC
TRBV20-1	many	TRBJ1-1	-	CSVPDRNTEAFF	TGCAGTGTCCCGGACAGGAACACTGAAGCTTTCTTT
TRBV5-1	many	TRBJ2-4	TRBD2	CASSLAGLAGDGIQYF	TGCGCCAGCAGCTTGGCGGGACTAGCGGGAGACGGCATTCAGTACTTC
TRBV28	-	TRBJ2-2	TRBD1	CASREDRVSTGELFF	TGTGCCAGCAGGGAGGACAGGGTATCCACCGGGGAGCTGTTTTTT
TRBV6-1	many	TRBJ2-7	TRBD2	CASSPMAGGTYEQYF	TGTGCCAGCAGCCCCATGGCGGGAGGTACCTACGAGCAGTACTTC
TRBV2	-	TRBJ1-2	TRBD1	CASSPWTGANYGYTF	TGTGCCAGCAGCCCCTGGACAGGGGCTAACTATGGCTACACCTTC
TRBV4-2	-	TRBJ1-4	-	CASGQDRARGREKLFF	TGTGCCAGCGGCCAAGATCGAGCGAGGGGCCGGGAAAAACTGTTTTTT
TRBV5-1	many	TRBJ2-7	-	CASSLDGTLMSEQYF	TGCGCCAGCAGCTTGGACGGGACACTAATGAGCGAGCAGTACTTC
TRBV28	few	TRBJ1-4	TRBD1	CASSFQGAVNEKLFF	TGTGCCAGCAGTTTTCAGGGGGCGGTTAATGAAAAACTGTTTTTT
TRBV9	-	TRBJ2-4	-	CASSVGFGLQYF	TGTGCCAGCAGCGTAGGCTTCGGGCTTCAGTACTTC
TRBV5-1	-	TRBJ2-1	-	CASLGVNGYNEQFF	TGCGCCAGCTTAGGGGTCAATGGCTACAATGAGCAGTTCTTC
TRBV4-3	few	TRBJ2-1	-	CASSPSRDFYEQFF	TGCGCCAGCAGCCCGTCCCGGGACTTTTATGAGCAGTTCTTC
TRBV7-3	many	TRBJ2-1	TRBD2	CASSLSPGLAGSRHEQFF	TGTGCCAGCAGCTTAAGCCCCGGACTAGCGGGGTCACGCCATGAGCAGTTCTTC
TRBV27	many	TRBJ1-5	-	CASADSNQPQHF	TGTGCCAGCGCAGATAGCAATCAGCCCCAGCATTTT
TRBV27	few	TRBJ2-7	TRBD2	CASKAGGPDEQYF	TGTGCCAGCAAGGCGGGAGGGCCCGACGAGCAGTACTTC
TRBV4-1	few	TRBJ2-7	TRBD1	CASSPYDRERGEQYF	TGCGCCAGCAGCCCCTATGACAGGGAACGGGGCGAGCAGTACTTC
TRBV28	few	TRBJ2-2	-	CASSPITLQTRPGELFF	TGTGCCAGCAGCCCTATAACACTACAAACTAGACCCGGGGAGCTGTTTTTT
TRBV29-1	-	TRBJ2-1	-	CSVPKGTDTYEQFF	TGCAGCGTCCCTAAAGGGACGGATACCTACGAGCAGTTCTTC
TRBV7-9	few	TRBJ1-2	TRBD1	CASSSTGEVSGGYTF	TGTGCCAGCAGCTCCACAGGGGAAGTATCGGGCGGCTACACCTTC
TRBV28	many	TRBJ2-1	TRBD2	CASSSSGRPNEQFF	TGTGCCAGCAGTTCTAGCGGGAGGCCCAATGAGCAGTTCTTC
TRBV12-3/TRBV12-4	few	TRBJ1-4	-	CASIRRGGINEKLFF	TGTGCCAGCATCCGAAGGGGAGGGATTAATGAAAAACTGTTTTTT
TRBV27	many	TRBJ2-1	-	CASSWRRFTPYNEQFF	TGTGCCAGCTCCTGGAGAAGGTTCACCCCCTACAATGAGCAGTTCTTC
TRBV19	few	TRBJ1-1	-	CASSPRGGRVNTEAFF	TGTGCCAGTAGTCCGAGGGGGGGGCGGGTGAACACTGAAGCTTTCTTT
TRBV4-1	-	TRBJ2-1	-	CASSQDEAEGTYNEQFF	TGCGCCAGCAGCCAAGATGAGGCGGAGGGGACCTACAATGAGCAGTTCTTC
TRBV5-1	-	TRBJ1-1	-	CASSLWHLNTEAFF	TGCGCCAGCAGCCTGTGGCACCTGAACACTGAAGCTTTCTTT
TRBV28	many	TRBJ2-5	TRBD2	CASSRPLMTSGSKETQYF	TGTGCCAGCAGCCGCCCCCTTATGACTAGCGGGAGTAAAGAGACCCAGTACTTC
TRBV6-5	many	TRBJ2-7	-	CASSYYRDDLSYEQYF	TGTGCCAGCAGTTACTACCGGGACGACCTCTCCTACGAGCAGTACTTC
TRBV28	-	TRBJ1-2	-	CASSPTGGMGGYGYTF	TGTGCCAGCAGTCCGACTGGGGGGATGGGGGGTTATGGCTACACCTTC
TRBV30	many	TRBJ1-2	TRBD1	CAWSLNRQGMDGYTF	TGTGCCTGGAGTCTCAATCGACAGGGGATGGATGGCTACACCTTC
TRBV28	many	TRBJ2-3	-	CASSTTSGGTDTQYF	TGTGCCAGCAGCACGACTTCGGGGGGCACAGATACGCAGTATTTT
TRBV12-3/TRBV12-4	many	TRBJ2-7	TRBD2	CASSGLAGWGLDEQYF	TGTGCCAGCAGCGGACTAGCGGGATGGGGCTTGGACGAGCAGTACTTC
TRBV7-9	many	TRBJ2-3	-	CASSLDFWGTPDTQYF	TGTGCCAGCAGCTTAGATTTCTGGGGGACACCAGATACGCAGTATTTT
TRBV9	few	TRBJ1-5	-	CASSVDWEYQPQHF	TGTGCCAGCAGCGTAGACTGGGAGTACCAGCCCCAGCATTTT
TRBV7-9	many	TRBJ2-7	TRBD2	CASSPASGQLSYEQYF	TGTGCCAGCAGCCCAGCTAGCGGACAACTCTCCTACGAGCAGTACTTC
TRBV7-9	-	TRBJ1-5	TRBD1	CASSQGQGGWIFQPQHF	TGTGCCAGCAGCCAGGGACAGGGGGGCTGGATTTTTCAGCCCCAGCATTTT
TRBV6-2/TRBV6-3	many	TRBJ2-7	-	CASGDSYEQYF	TGTGCCAGCGGCGACTCCTACGAGCAGTACTTC
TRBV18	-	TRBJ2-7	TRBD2	CASSGLTSGTTYEQYF	TGTGCCAGCTCAGGACTGACTAGCGGGACTACCTACGAGCAGTACTTC
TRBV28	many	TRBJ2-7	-	CASSPAGQYYEQYF	TGTGCCAGCAGTCCTGCGGGACAGTACTACGAGCAGTACTTC
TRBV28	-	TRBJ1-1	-	CASTPGGGGGGGVNTEAFF	TGTGCCAGCACCCCTGGGGGGGGGGGGGGGGGGGGTGTGAACACTGAAGCTTTCTTT
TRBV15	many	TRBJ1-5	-	CATSSRARADNQPQHF	TGTGCCACCAGCTCCCGGGCCCGGGCGGACAATCAGCCCCAGCATTTT
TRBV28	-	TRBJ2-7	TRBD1	CASSAPGQTPYEQYF	TGTGCCAGCAGTGCGCCGGGACAGACGCCCTACGAGCAGTACTTC
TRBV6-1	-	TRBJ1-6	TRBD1	CASAQGALDSPLHF	TGTGCCAGCGCTCAGGGGGCGTTGGATTCACCCCTCCACTTT
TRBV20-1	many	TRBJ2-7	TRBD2	CSAYSLEREGYEQYF	TGCAGTGCTTACTCATTAGAACGGGAGGGGTACGAGCAGTACTTC
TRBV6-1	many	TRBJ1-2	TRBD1	CASRNQGAVNYGYTF	TGTGCCAGCAGGAATCAGGGGGCCGTGAACTATGGCTACACCTTC
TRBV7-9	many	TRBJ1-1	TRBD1	CASSLSNRGGLEAFF	TGTGCCAGCAGCCTTTCCAACAGGGGAGGGCTTGAAGCTTTCTTT
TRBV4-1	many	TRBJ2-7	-	CASSPRPGTGEAVEQYF	TGCGCCAGCAGCCCCCGACCTGGAACAGGGGAGGCAGTCGAGCAGTACTTC
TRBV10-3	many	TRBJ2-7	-	CAISEQSSLYEQYF	TGTGCCATCAGTGAGCAATCGAGTTTGTACGAGCAGTACTTC
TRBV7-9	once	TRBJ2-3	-	CASSQEGLRTDTQYF	TGCGCCAGCAGCCAAGAAGGACTGCGCACAGATACGCAGTATTTT
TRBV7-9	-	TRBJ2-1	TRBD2	CASSHRGGGNEQFF	TGTGCCAGCAGCCACCGCGGGGGGGGGAATGAGCAGTTCTTC
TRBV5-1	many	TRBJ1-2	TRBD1	CASSGGQPYGYTF	TGCGCCAGCAGCGGGGGACAGCCCTATGGCTACACCTTC
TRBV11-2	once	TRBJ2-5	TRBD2	CASSSGLAGGPQETQYF	TGTGCCAGCAGCTCCGGACTAGCGGGAGGGCCCCAAGAGACCCAGTACTTC
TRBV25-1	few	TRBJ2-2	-	CASTYEFPGELFF	TGTGCCAGCACGTATGAATTCCCCGGGGAGCTGTTTTTT
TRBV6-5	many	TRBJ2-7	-	CASSYNARTYEQYF	TGTGCCAGCAGTTACAACGCGAGGACCTACGAGCAGTACTTC